Listed below are T cell receptor beta chains from one sample, sequenced in a study of cytomegalovirus exposure and HLA in healthy donors. Libraries were prepared by immunoSEQ multiplex PCR; TCRdb keeps only in-frame clonotypes and omits some of them. This sample's table has around 200,000 clones. The source material was PBMCs. Every receptor here comes from a woman aged 25-40 years in good health and CMV-seropositive. Each CDR3 is given with its conserved first and last residue. The D gene is left open where the match is weak.

D: TRBD2
J: TRBJ2-1
V: TRBV2
DNA: TGTGCCAGCAGTGGGGCGGGAGAAACCCCTTACAATGAGCAGTTCTTC
CDR3: CASSGAGETPYNEQFF

D: NA
J: TRBJ2-7
V: TRBV7-9
DNA: TGTGCCAGCAGCCCCTCAGCCTCAAGGGGCGAGCAGTACTTC
CDR3: CASSPSASRGEQYF

D: NA
J: TRBJ1-2
V: TRBV5-5
DNA: TGTGCCAGTGGATTGCAGGGCTCGGGTGGCTACACCTTC
CDR3: CASGLQGSGGYTF

D: TRBD2
J: TRBJ2-7
V: TRBV28
DNA: TGTGCCAGCAGTTTGGCTAGCGGGTACGAGCAGTACTTC
CDR3: CASSLASGYEQYF

D: NA
J: TRBJ2-7
V: TRBV9
DNA: TGTGCCAGCAGCCCCGGGGGTAGCTCCTACGAGCAGTACTTC
CDR3: CASSPGGSSYEQYF

D: NA
J: TRBJ1-2
V: TRBV5-5
DNA: TGTGCCAGCACCCCTGGGGGGGGCCCTAACTATGGCTACACCTTC
CDR3: CASTPGGGPNYGYTF

D: NA
J: TRBJ1-1
V: TRBV7-6
DNA: TGTGCCAGCAGCTTAGAGGGGGGGTACGAAGCTTTCTTT
CDR3: CASSLEGGYEAFF

D: NA
J: TRBJ1-1
V: TRBV5-1
DNA: TGCGCCAGCAGCTTGGGGGGCCCTAACACTGAAGCTTTCTTT
CDR3: CASSLGGPNTEAFF

D: NA
J: TRBJ1-5
V: TRBV19
DNA: TGTGCCAGTAGCACAACAGCTCTCAGCAATCAGCCCCAGCATTTT
CDR3: CASSTTALSNQPQHF

D: NA
J: TRBJ1-1
V: TRBV4-1
DNA: TGCGCCAGCAGCATTGCGGTCGGGAGAACTGAAGCTTTCTTT
CDR3: CASSIAVGRTEAFF

D: NA
J: TRBJ2-2
V: TRBV5-4
DNA: TGTGCCAGCAGCCTAGACTCCATCACCGGGGAGCTGTTTTTT
CDR3: CASSLDSITGELFF

D: TRBD1
J: TRBJ1-1
V: TRBV23-1
DNA: TGCGCCAGCACCCGACAGGGGAACACTGAAGCTTTCTTT
CDR3: CASTRQGNTEAFF

D: TRBD1
J: TRBJ1-1
V: TRBV4-1
DNA: TGCGCCAGCAGCCTTTCCCCGACAGGGTTGCGCACTGAAGCTTTCTTT
CDR3: CASSLSPTGLRTEAFF

D: NA
J: TRBJ1-2
V: TRBV6-1
DNA: TGTGCCAGCAGTGAAGCTGGAGGGCTCTATGGCTACACCTTC
CDR3: CASSEAGGLYGYTF

D: NA
J: TRBJ1-1
V: TRBV9
DNA: TGTGCCAGCAGCTCAGGGCGATACACTGAAGCTTTCTTT
CDR3: CASSSGRYTEAFF

D: NA
J: TRBJ2-7
V: TRBV19
DNA: TGTGCCAGTAGTATAAAGGGGGGGACGGAGACACCCTACGAGCAGTACTTC
CDR3: CASSIKGGTETPYEQYF

D: TRBD2
J: TRBJ2-6
V: TRBV30
DNA: TGTGCCTGGAGTGGGGGGGGCTCTGGGGCCAACGTCCTGACTTTC
CDR3: CAWSGGGSGANVLTF

D: TRBD1
J: TRBJ2-3
V: TRBV7-7
DNA: TGTGCCAGCAGCCTGGGACAGAGCACAGATACGCAGTATTTT
CDR3: CASSLGQSTDTQYF

D: NA
J: TRBJ1-3
V: TRBV19
DNA: TGTGCCAGTAGTACGACAGTCTCTGGAAACACCATATATTTT
CDR3: CASSTTVSGNTIYF

D: NA
J: TRBJ2-5
V: TRBV5-6
DNA: TGTGCCAGCAGCTTGGAAGGAGTACAAGAGACCCAGTACTTC
CDR3: CASSLEGVQETQYF

D: NA
J: TRBJ2-1
V: TRBV29-1
DNA: TGCAGCGTCGACTATTATGATGAGCAGTTCTTC
CDR3: CSVDYYDEQFF

D: NA
J: TRBJ2-2
V: TRBV10-1
DNA: TGCGCCAGCAGTGAGCTCACCGGGGAGCTGTTTTTT
CDR3: CASSELTGELFF

D: TRBD1
J: TRBJ1-1
V: TRBV19
DNA: TGTGCCAGTAGTCGAACCGACAGGGCCCCTCAAGCTTTCTTT
CDR3: CASSRTDRAPQAFF

D: NA
J: TRBJ1-2
V: TRBV7-9
DNA: TGTGCCAGCAGCTTAGCCCGGGAGAGCTATGGCTACACCTTC
CDR3: CASSLARESYGYTF

D: NA
J: TRBJ2-5
V: TRBV5-1
DNA: TGCGCCAGCAGCTCGGCGGGTGATCAAGAGACCCAGTACTTC
CDR3: CASSSAGDQETQYF

D: NA
J: TRBJ1-1
V: TRBV27
DNA: TGTGCCAGCAGTTTACGCGGGGCTGGTGAAGCTTTCTTT
CDR3: CASSLRGAGEAFF

D: NA
J: TRBJ1-1
V: TRBV18
DNA: TGTGCCAGCTCACCCGTGATGGGCGGGGGAGGAGTCACTGAAGCTTTCTTT
CDR3: CASSPVMGGGGVTEAFF

D: NA
J: TRBJ1-4
V: TRBV6-5
DNA: TGTGCCAGCAGTTACGGCGAAAAACTGTTTTTT
CDR3: CASSYGEKLFF

D: NA
J: TRBJ1-1
V: TRBV29-1
DNA: TGCAGCGTGGGGGGGGCGGCTGAAGCTTTCTTT
CDR3: CSVGGAAEAFF

D: TRBD2
J: TRBJ2-3
V: TRBV9
DNA: TGTGCCAGCAGCGTAGCTGGGGCGGGAGGGCGAGATACGCAGTATTTT
CDR3: CASSVAGAGGRDTQYF

D: TRBD1
J: TRBJ1-1
V: TRBV7-9
DNA: TGTGCCAGCAGCTTACAGGGGGCTAACACTGAAGCTTTCTTT
CDR3: CASSLQGANTEAFF

D: TRBD1
J: TRBJ1-6
V: TRBV5-1
DNA: TGCGCCAGCAGCTTGGGAGGGACAGAGAATTCACCCCTCCACTTT
CDR3: CASSLGGTENSPLHF

D: NA
J: TRBJ1-3
V: TRBV6-1
DNA: TGTGCCAGCAGTGAACGGTGGACAGACTACTCTGGAAACACCATATATTTT
CDR3: CASSERWTDYSGNTIYF

D: TRBD2
J: TRBJ2-3
V: TRBV2
DNA: TGTGCCAGCAGAGCCGACCTAGCGGGTAGCACAGATACGCAGTATTTT
CDR3: CASRADLAGSTDTQYF

D: NA
J: TRBJ1-4
V: TRBV2
DNA: TGTGCCAGCAGTGAGCCCGACAGGCTGGCTGAAAAACTGTTTTTT
CDR3: CASSEPDRLAEKLFF

D: NA
J: TRBJ2-1
V: TRBV5-1
DNA: TGCGCCAGCAGCTTCGCCAGGGGATCCTACAATGAGCAGTTCTTC
CDR3: CASSFARGSYNEQFF

D: NA
J: TRBJ1-1
V: TRBV9
DNA: TGTGCCAGCAGCCCCGACTCATCCGCTTTCTTT
CDR3: CASSPDSSAFF

D: NA
J: TRBJ1-3
V: TRBV29-1
DNA: TGCAGCGTTGCCAACTCTGGAAACACCATATATTTT
CDR3: CSVANSGNTIYF

D: TRBD1
J: TRBJ1-2
V: TRBV9
DNA: TGTGCCAGCAGCCCCTGGACAGGGGACAACTATGGCTACACCTTC
CDR3: CASSPWTGDNYGYTF

D: NA
J: TRBJ2-1
V: TRBV19
DNA: TGTGCCAGTAGATCTGTGGGGGGAGATCAATACAATGAGCAGTTCTTC
CDR3: CASRSVGGDQYNEQFF

D: NA
J: TRBJ2-1
V: TRBV7-7
DNA: TGTGCCAGCAGCTTCAGCGGCCTGGGTGAGCAGTTCTTC
CDR3: CASSFSGLGEQFF

D: NA
J: TRBJ1-1
V: TRBV6-5
DNA: TGTGCCAGCAGTTTGTTACAGAACACTGAAGCTTTCTTT
CDR3: CASSLLQNTEAFF

D: TRBD1
J: TRBJ1-5
V: TRBV2
DNA: TGTGCCAGCAGTGTAACTGGACAGGGACAGCCCCAGCATTTT
CDR3: CASSVTGQGQPQHF

D: NA
J: TRBJ1-2
V: TRBV14
DNA: TGTGCCAGCCCCCCCCAGAACGGGAGGGGAAATGGCTACACCTTC
CDR3: CASPPQNGRGNGYTF

D: NA
J: TRBJ2-7
V: TRBV27
DNA: TGTGCCAGCAGTCCCCCCTCGACATTCCTCTACGAGCAGTACTTC
CDR3: CASSPPSTFLYEQYF

D: TRBD1
J: TRBJ2-2
V: TRBV6-1
DNA: TGTGCCAGCGGAGTGACAGGGTGGAACACCGGGGAGCTGTTTTTT
CDR3: CASGVTGWNTGELFF

D: NA
J: TRBJ2-2
V: TRBV27
DNA: TGTGCCAGCGCAGTTACCGGACTCACCGGGGAGCTGTTTTTT
CDR3: CASAVTGLTGELFF

D: TRBD2
J: TRBJ2-7
V: TRBV30
DNA: TGTGCCTGGAGTTTAGCGGGAGGGCCCTCATCCGAGCAGTACTTC
CDR3: CAWSLAGGPSSEQYF

D: TRBD2
J: TRBJ2-7
V: TRBV2
DNA: TGTGCCAGCAGTGGGACTAGCGGGAGGTTCAGCTCCTACGAGCAGTACTTC
CDR3: CASSGTSGRFSSYEQYF

D: NA
J: TRBJ2-7
V: TRBV28
DNA: TGTGCCAGCACCGGCACGGGGCAGTACTTC
CDR3: CASTGTGQYF

D: TRBD2
J: TRBJ2-7
V: TRBV10-1
DNA: TGCGCCAGCTCCACTAGCGGACCCTACGAGCAGTACTTC
CDR3: CASSTSGPYEQYF

D: TRBD2
J: TRBJ2-1
V: TRBV7-8
DNA: TGTGCCAGCAGCTTAGGACTAGCGGGAGGCCGGACGGTGGAGAATGAGCAGTTCTTC
CDR3: CASSLGLAGGRTVENEQFF

D: TRBD2
J: TRBJ2-1
V: TRBV5-1
DNA: TGCGCCAGCAGCTCGGGACTAGCGGGTGCAGGGGAGTTCTTC
CDR3: CASSSGLAGAGEFF

D: TRBD1
J: TRBJ2-3
V: TRBV2
DNA: TGTGCCAGCAGGGCGGGACAGGGCACAGATACGCAGTATTTT
CDR3: CASRAGQGTDTQYF

D: TRBD2
J: TRBJ2-2
V: TRBV5-4
DNA: TGTGCCAGCAGCGTACGACTAGCGGGGAAGTACACCGGGGAGCTGTTTTTT
CDR3: CASSVRLAGKYTGELFF

D: TRBD1
J: TRBJ1-1
V: TRBV27
DNA: TGTGCCAGCAGGCTACGGGGACAGCTTGAAGCTTTCTTT
CDR3: CASRLRGQLEAFF

D: NA
J: TRBJ1-5
V: TRBV7-9
DNA: TGTGCCAGCAGCTTTTCGTCGAGCAATCAGCCCCAGCATTTT
CDR3: CASSFSSSNQPQHF

D: NA
J: TRBJ2-3
V: TRBV28
DNA: TGTGCCAGCAGTTTATTAGGCGGTAGTAGCACAGATACGCAGTATTTT
CDR3: CASSLLGGSSTDTQYF